Listed here are 27 T cell receptor beta chains from one sample, sequenced in a study of T cell clonality in common variable immunodeficiency (dated by TCRdb to 2014 to 2015). Library preparation was by the immunoSEQ multiplex PCR assay. This is the immuneACCESS table as TCRdb keeps it, with only in-frame sequences that have V and J called. A part of the clones is gone; compared with another copy, unresolved V genes explain less than half, and the rest is unexplained. This sample holds about 66,000 clones in total, without any singletons. The biggest ten clones account for about 1.7% of the sample. Sequenced material: peripheral blood mononuclear cells. The receptor set was obtained from a person aged 18 to 70 in good health.

This clone was seen a handful of times. The read ends 3 residues shy of where the CDR3 ends; the end is completed using the germline J gene. The gene calls are TRBV30 and TRBJ1-2; possible D gene TRBD1, 5 bases. Germline assignment: CDR1 GTSNPN and CDR2 SVGIG (reference sequence). The CDR3 has 16 amino acids. The DNA read from the CDR3 is TGTGCCTGGAGTGGGGCTTCGGGACTAGCAGTCCGCGAC. The encoded protein is CAWSGASGLAVRD. The CDR3, in full, reads CAWSGASGLAVRDYTF.

This clone was counted at least ten times. The read is 3 residues too short to cover the CDR3 end, so that end is filled in from the germline J gene. The rearrangement links TRBV19 to TRBJ1-1, with a tentative D call TRBD1 (5 bases). Trimming left V 10 bases short and J 1 base short, with 13 bases between. Germline V lookup: CDR1 LNHDA, CDR2 SQIVND (reference sequence). The CDR3 has 13 residues. The sequenced CDR3 bases are TGTGCCACCCACAGGAGGTGGAACACTGAA. Residues: CATHRRWNTE. The whole CDR3 protein is CATHRRWNTEAFF.

In its sample, this clone was seen many times. The observed sequence ends 3 residues before the CDR3 terminus, with the missing tail filled in from the germline J gene. The chain has TRBV5-8 and TRBJ2-5, with a weak D call TRBD2 (5 bases). V lost 0 bases and J lost 2, with 11 bases in between. CDR3 length: 15 residues. Germline V gene data show CDR1 as SGHTS and CDR2 as YDEGEE. CDR3 DNA (partial): TGTGCCAGCAGCTTGGGACTATACTTTCAAGAGACC. Its translation is CASSLGLYFQET. The CDR3 in full is CASSLGLYFQETQYF.

This clone was recorded at least ten times. The CDR3 end lies 3 residues beyond the end of the read and is filled in from the germline J gene. The chain couples TRBV20-1 to TRBJ2-3, with 7 bases matching TRBD1. CDR1 is DFQATT, CDR2 SNEGSKA, per germline (reference sequence). V lost 4 bases, J lost 4 bases, and 8 bases stayed unmatched. There are 14 residues in the CDR3. CDR3 region: CSATNRGVADTQYF. The DNA read from the CDR3 is TGCAGTGCTACCAACAGGGGAGTTGCAGATACG.

In its sample, this clone was seen many times. With the read ending 3 residues before the CDR3 end, the germline J gene is used to fill in that end. The chain employs TRBV18 and TRBJ2-2; 9 positions match TRBD1. The V segment lost 4 bases and the J segment 1 base; nucleotides outside the gene matches: 4. This CDR3 has 16 residues. Germline assignment: CDR1 KGHSH and CDR2 LQKENI. The CDR3 sequence: CASSLPGQGNTGELFF. The CDR3 DNA, read in part, is TGTGCCAGCTCACTGCCGGGACAGGGGAACACCGGGGAG.

This clone was detected many times. The read finishes 3 residues shy of the CDR3 end, and the germline J gene is used to complete it. The gene calls are TRBV29-1 and TRBJ2-7, with D hard to call. Between the trimmed V and J ends, which lost 4 bases and 2 bases, there was a span of 12 bases. The CDR3 covers 13 residues. Germline CDR1 SQVTM, CDR2 ANQGSEA. The part of the CDR3 DNA that was read is TGCAGCGTTGTTGGCAGATCCCCCTACGAG. Its protein product is CSVVGRSPYE. In full, the CDR3 is CSVVGRSPYEQYF.

This clone showed up many times. The CDR3 region is CSAPPGLAGVWSYNEQFF. The sequenced CDR3 bases are TGCAGTGCTCCACCGGGACTAGCGGGAGTATGGTCCTACAATGAG. This chain connects TRBV20-1 to TRBJ2-1, with TRBD2 matching over 14 bases. Read sequence stops 3 residues before the CDR3 end, and the germline J gene provides the missing end. This CDR3 has 18 residues. Germline V gene data show CDR1 as DFQATT and CDR2 as SNEGSKA (reference sequence). The V gene end was trimmed by 5 bases and the J gene end by 1 base; junction bases not matched to a gene: 10.

This clone was picked up a small number of times. Coverage ceases 3 residues before the CDR3 finishes, and the germline J gene fills in the end. J is TRBJ1-5 and V is TRBV7-3, with a weak D call TRBD1 (5 bases). The V end lost 1 base, the J end lost 3 bases, and 19 bases lay between the germline ends. CDR1 and CDR2 (germline): SGHTA, FQGTGA. CDR3 length: 18 amino acids. The CDR3 loop is CASSLKAWTQQNNQPQHF. The covered CDR3 bases are TGTGCCAGCAGCTTAAAGGCGTGGACACAACAGAACAATCAGCCC. Full variable domain (remainder filled in from reference TRBV7-3 and TRBJ1-5): GAGVSQTPSNKVTEKGKYVELRCDPISGHTALYWYRQSLGQGPEFLIYFQGTGAADDSGLPNDRFFAVRPEGSVSTLKIQRTERGDSAVYLCASSLKAWTQQNNQPQHFGDGTRLSIL.

This clone was counted at least ten times. The read falls 3 residues short of the CDR3 end, and the missing part is taken from the germline J gene. The V gene is TRBV29-1, the J gene TRBJ2-2, with 13 bases fitting TRBD2. Germline V gene lookup returns CDR1 SQVTM and CDR2 ANQGSEA. CDR3 length: 14 residues. Trimming cost V 7 bases and J 6 bases; bases outside gene matches: 5. The CDR3 protein is CSAVGTSGAGELFF. CDR3 DNA (partial): TGCAGCGCCGTAGGGACTAGCGGGGCCGGGGAG.

This clone was seen many times. The missing CDR3 end, 3 residues past where the read stops, is filled in from the germline J gene. The J gene is TRBJ2-5, the V gene TRBV20-1; 8 nucleotides agree with TRBD1. Germline CDR1 DFQATT, CDR2 SNEGSKA (reference sequence). This CDR3 contains 14 residues. The J segment lost 1 base and the V segment lost 5 bases, leaving 6 bases of the junction unmatched. The CDR3 DNA, read in part, is TGCAGTGCTGCGTCTACAGGGGGCCAAGAGACC. It codes for CSAASTGGQET. The complete CDR3 reads CSAASTGGQETQYF.

This clone was seen at least ten times. The read comes to an end 3 residues before the CDR3 does, leaving the germline J gene to fill in the end. The chain recombines TRBV5-4 with TRBJ2-7, with 7 bases aligning to TRBD1. The CDR3 is 14 amino acids. Germline V CDR1 and CDR2: SGHNT, YYREEE (reference sequence). V lost 4 bases, J lost 3 bases, and 7 bases stayed unmatched. The sequenced part of the CDR3 DNA is TGTGCCAGCAGCCCGGGACAGAATCTCTACGAG. It specifies CASSPGQNLYE. The whole CDR3 is CASSPGQNLYEQYF.

A word on this clone: The CDR3 is cut off 3 residues early in the read; its end comes from the germline J gene. The chain links TRBV2 to TRBJ2-1; 8 nucleotides match TRBD1. This CDR3 is built from 13 residues. Germline V CDR1 and CDR2: SNHLY, FYNNEI. Trimming took 7 bases from V and 7 from J; bases not matched to a gene: 6. The DNA read from the CDR3 is TGTGCCAGCATAGGGGACAGGATTAATGAG. It yields the protein CASIGDRINE. The whole CDR3 region reads CASIGDRINEQFF. The whole variable domain, remainder taken from reference TRBV2 and TRBJ2-1, is EPEVTQTPSHQVTQMGQEVILRCVPISNHLYFYWYRQILGQKVEFLVSFYNNEISEKSEIFDDQFSVERPDGSNFTLKIRSTKLEDSAMYFCASIGDRINEQFFGPGTRLTVL.

At least ten counts were recorded for this clone. The sequenced fragment ends 3 residues before the CDR3 boundary, so the rest is inferred from the germline J gene. V usage is TRBV30 and J usage is TRBJ2-4; 7 bases map to TRBD1. The length of the CDR3 is 19 residues. V gave up 0 bases and J gave up 0 bases; unmatched junction bases: 14. The germline V gene has CDR1 GTSNPN and CDR2 SVGIG (reference sequence). CDR3 DNA (partial): TGTGCCTGGAGTGTAATTACGACAGGGAAAGATTTAGCCAAAAACATT. The encoded protein is CAWSVITTGKDLAKNI. The entire CDR3 protein reads CAWSVITTGKDLAKNIQYF.

This clone has a count of ten or more. The junction departs from the called germline gene at one end, perhaps through a read error. From the germline J gene comes the end of the CDR3, since the read stops 3 residues before it. The chain is built from TRBV7-7 and TRBJ1-1; D is ambiguous. This CDR3 is built from 11 residues. Germline assignment: CDR1 SSHAT and CDR2 FNYEAQ (reference sequence). The covered CDR3 bases are TGTGCTAGCAGCTTCGGGGCTGAA. Encoded protein: CASSFGAE. The whole CDR3 is CASSFGAEAFF.

This clone was seen at least ten times. Compared with germline, one end of the junction differs, possibly owing to a read error. The read comes to an end 3 residues before the CDR3 does, leaving the germline J gene to fill in the end. The chain is built from TRBV20-1 and TRBJ1-1; TRBD1 agrees at 8 bases. From germline, CDR1 is DFQATT and CDR2 SNEGSKA (reference sequence). The CDR3 runs to 15 residues. The sequenced part of the CDR3 DNA is TGCAGTGCTAGACCCCGGACAGGGCCGAACTCTGAA. Amino acids: CSARPRTGPNSE. The whole CDR3 sequence is CSARPRTGPNSEAFF.

The sample holds many counts of this clone. The CDR3 end falls 3 residues outside the read, so it is completed with the germline J gene. The chain recombines TRBV19 with TRBJ1-5, with a possible D match to TRBD1 (6 bases). Trimming cost V 7 bases and J 3 bases, with 10 bases left between them. Germline V gene sequence: CDR1 LNHDA, CDR2 SQIVND (reference sequence). This CDR3 has 13 amino acids. This chain's CDR3 is CASKGVINQPQHF. The CDR3 bases that were read are TGTGCCAGTAAGGGGGTGATCAATCAGCCC.

This clone was detected ten times or more. The read is 3 residues too short to cover the CDR3 end, so that end is filled in from the germline J gene. This rearrangement joins TRBV7-3 to TRBJ2-3; maybe TRBD1 (5 bases). The CDR3 totals 16 residues. Germline V lookup: CDR1 SGHTA, CDR2 FQGTGA. Deletions cut 2 bases from V and 2 bases from J, with 14 bases between. The CDR3 bases that were read are TGTGCCAGCAGCTTAGTTGGGGCAGGTAACACAGATACG. This translates into CASSLVGAGNTDT. The CDR3 reads in full as CASSLVGAGNTDTQYF. The whole variable domain, remainder taken from reference TRBV7-3 and TRBJ2-3, is GAGVSQTPSNKVTEKGKYVELRCDPISGHTALYWYRQSLGQGPEFLIYFQGTGAADDSGLPNDRFFAVRPEGSVSTLKIQRTERGDSAVYLCASSLVGAGNTDTQYFGPGTRLTVL.

This clone was detected many times. The read terminates 3 residues ahead of where the CDR3 ends, so the germline J gene completes it. The genes are TRBV12-3 or TRBV12-4 and TRBJ2-3, with no clear D. The CDR3 extends over 16 amino acids. With 2 bases removed from V and 7 bases from J, the gap between germline ends came to 19 bases. Incomplete CDR3 DNA: TGTGCCAGCAGTTTAACCCCCCGTCGGTTCGCACATACG. Its protein is CASSLTPRRFAHT. The CDR3 in full is CASSLTPRRFAHTQYF.

The table lists this clone with many counts. The read terminates 3 residues before the CDR3 end, so the remaining end is supplied by the germline J gene. V gene TRBV7-2 combines with J gene TRBJ1-5; possibly TRBD1 for D (5 bases). Trimming stripped 3 bases from V and 3 bases from J, with 12 bases between. The CDR3 has 15 amino acids. Germline CDR1 is SGHTA and CDR2 is FQGNSA. CDR3 loop: CASSFGGLVNQPQHF. Incomplete CDR3 DNA: TGTGCCAGCAGCTTTGGGGGGTTGGTCAATCAGCCC.

This clone was seen at least ten times. The read ends 3 residues early relative to the CDR3; the germline J gene fills the gap. This chain links TRBV30 with TRBJ1-3, with 8 bases lining up with TRBD1. Germline V gene sequence: CDR1 GTSNPN, CDR2 SVGIG (reference sequence). The CDR3 contains 15 residues. CDR3 DNA (partial): TGTGCCTGGAGGGGACGGGGACAGGCGAGGGGACCC. This encodes CAWRGRGQARGP. The full CDR3 sequence reads CAWRGRGQARGPIYF.

Details on this clone: Read coverage stops 3 residues before the CDR3 terminus; the germline J gene supplies the remainder. The chain uses TRBV2 and TRBJ2-3; possible D gene TRBD1, 5 bases. This CDR3 spans 14 amino acids. In germline, CDR1 is SNHLY, CDR2 FYNNEI. The sequenced part of the CDR3 DNA is TGTGCCAGCATCCCCAGGGTAGGGCCAGAGGCG. Protein sequence: CASIPRVGPEA. From start to end, the CDR3 is CASIPRVGPEAQYF.

This clone was seen repeatedly, ten times or more. Coverage ceases 3 residues before the CDR3 finishes, and the germline J gene fills in the end. J is TRBJ2-1 and V is TRBV15, with 10 bases identical to TRBD2. Germline loops: CDR1 LNHNV, CDR2 YYDKDF (reference sequence). The CDR3 is 16 amino acids. The junction had 6 bases not matched to a gene; V was cut back by 0 bases and J by 7 bases. CDR3 bases read: TGTGCCACCAGCAGAGAGAGCCTAGCGGGAGCGAATGAG. It encodes CATSRESLAGANE. The whole CDR3 sequence is CATSRESLAGANEQFF.

This clone was seen repeatedly, ten times or more. The observed sequence ends 3 residues before the CDR3 terminus, with the missing tail filled in from the germline J gene. The chain couples TRBV7-9 to TRBJ2-5, with a possible D match to TRBD2 (5 bases). V was pared by 3 bases and J by 0 bases, with 8 bases between. CDR1 is SEHNR and CDR2 is FQNEAQ in the germline V gene (reference sequence). This CDR3 is 14 amino acids long. This chain's CDR3 is CASSFGADQETQYF. The CDR3 DNA, read in part, is TGTGCCAGCAGCTTTGGAGCGGACCAAGAGACC.

This clone was seen ten or more times. The read terminates 3 residues ahead of where the CDR3 ends, so the germline J gene completes it. V and J are TRBV5-8 and TRBJ1-3; D may be TRBD1 (6 bases). The CDR3 has 15 residues. The V gene lost 4 bases and the J gene lost 0 bases, with 11 bases spanning the gap. Germline lookup yields CDR1 SGHTS and CDR2 YDEGEE. CDR3 DNA, as far as it was read: TGTGCCAGCAGCACAGGGACCAACTCTGGAAACACC. Translation: CASSTGTNSGNT. The CDR3 as a whole reads CASSTGTNSGNTIYF.

At least ten counts were recorded for this clone. The read terminates 3 residues before the CDR3 end, so the remaining end is supplied by the germline J gene. This chain connects TRBV27 to TRBJ2-2, with TRBD2 matching 10 bases. Trimming removed 1 base from V and 4 bases from J; junction bases left unmatched: 0. Germline-derived CDR1 and CDR2 are MNHEY and SMNVEV (reference sequence). This CDR3 spans 15 amino acids. The CDR3 protein is CASSLLAGGTGELFF. The DNA read from the CDR3 is TGTGCCAGCAGTTTATTAGCGGGGGGCACCGGGGAG.

This clone was counted ten times or more. This chain's CDR3 is CASSLRTGQETQYF. The DNA read from the CDR3 is TGCGCCAGCAGCTTAAGGACAGGACAAGAGACC. V is TRBV5-1 and J is TRBJ2-5, with TRBD1 matching 7 bases. The observed sequence ends 3 residues before the CDR3 terminus, with the missing tail filled in from the germline J gene. The V gene's germline CDR1 is SGHRS and CDR2 YFSETQ. Losses at the gene ends were 2 bases for V and 2 bases for J; bases not matched to a gene: 3. The CDR3 loop spans 14 amino acids.

Ten or more counts support this clone. The read stops 3 residues short of the end of the CDR3; the missing end is completed from the germline J gene. The genes are TRBV20-1 and TRBJ2-7; either TRBD1 or TRBD2 may fit D (6 bases each). The germline CDR1 and CDR2 sequences are DFQATT and SNEGSKA (reference sequence). The CDR3 is 15 amino acids. Between the trimmed V and J ends, which lost 3 bases and 5 bases, there was a span of 20 bases. The CDR3 region is CSASPQGGGLNEQYF. The DNA read from the CDR3 is TGCAGTGCTAGCCCCCAAGGGGGAGGCCTGAACGAG.